A single sample is the source of the 10 T cell receptor beta chains below, sequenced in a study of identifying expanded T cells in peripheral blood (dated by TCRdb to about 2019). The library was generated by the immunoSEQ multiplex PCR assay. The clones in this table, taken by TCRdb from immuneACCESS, are in-frame only. Not every clone is retained; where verified, under half of the shortfall comes from an unresolved V gene, and the cause of the rest is unknown. The sample records 90,000 to 120,000 clones, around 89% of which are singletons. Clones ranked in the top ten supply around 17% of the sample. Sequences were obtained from blood. Every receptor here comes from a person between 18 and 75 years old in good health.

The rearrangement uses TRBV4-1 and TRBJ1-6; TRBD1 agrees at 8 bases. CDR3 length: 19 amino acids. CDR1 and CDR2 (germline): MGHRA, YSYEKL. V was pared by 2 bases and J by 3 bases, with 12 bases of the junction left unmatched. The CDR3, as DNA: TGCGCCAGCAGCCAATTCCAGGGGGCGACCCCATTCTATAATTCACCCCTCCACTTT. Translating gives CASSQFQGATPFYNSPLHF.

The rearrangement joins TRBV27 to TRBJ2-3, with D perhaps TRBD1 (6 bases). The V end was cut by 8 bases, the J end by 2 bases, with 11 bases between. The CDR3 contains 13 residues. CDR1 MNHEY and CDR2 SMNVEV come from the germline V gene (reference sequence). In DNA, the CDR3 is TGTGCCAGCGGAATGGGGGCCACAGATACGCAGTATTTT. This codes for CASGMGATDTQYF.

This sequence joins TRBV6-5 and TRBJ2-3; the D gene is possibly TRBD1 (5 bases). The V and J ends lost 7 bases and 5 bases respectively, with 7 bases between them. CDR3 length: 11 residues. Germline CDR1 MNHEY, CDR2 SVGAGI. CDR3 sequence: CASTRGDTQYF. The CDR3, as DNA: TGTGCCAGCACTAGGGGAGATACGCAGTATTTT.

This chain joins TRBV5-6 and TRBJ2-5; D is undetermined. The CDR3 runs to 12 residues. V was pared by 5 bases and J by 5 bases, with 10 bases between. Germline values: CDR1 SGHDT, CDR2 YYEEEE. CDR3 sequence (DNA): TGTGCCAGCAGATCCATCGCGGAGACCCAGTACTTC. As protein: CASRSIAETQYF.

This rearrangement joins TRBV5-1 to TRBJ2-7, with a possible D match to TRBD2 (5 bases). Between the trimmed V and J ends, which lost 2 bases and 9 bases, there was a span of 9 bases. Germline CDR1 reads SGHRS; CDR2 reads YFSETQ. The CDR3 is 11 amino acids. The CDR3, as DNA: TGCGCCAGCAGCTTTGGCGAGGGGCAGTACTTC. Amino acids: CASSFGEGQYF.

The chain employs TRBV6-6 and TRBJ1-4; 7 nucleotides line up with TRBD1. The germline V gene encodes CDR1 MNHNY and CDR2 SVGAGI (reference sequence). CDR3 length: 15 residues. V lost 5 bases, J lost 7 bases, and 10 bases stayed unmatched. DNA for the CDR3: TGTGCCAGCAGTCGCCCCGGGACAGTTGGTGAAAAACTGTTTTTT. Its translation is CASSRPGTVGEKLFF.

The rearrangement links TRBV19 to TRBJ2-3; 8 bases match TRBD1. J was trimmed by 2 bases and V by 10 bases; bases with no gene match: 8. This CDR3 spans 14 amino acids. Looked up from germline, CDR1 is LNHDA and CDR2 is SQIVND (reference sequence). The CDR3 region has the DNA TGTGCCACCGAGGACAGGGACTCCACAGATACGCAGTATTTT. It is translated as CATEDRDSTDTQYF.

J is TRBJ2-3 and V is TRBV25-1, with D perhaps assigned TRBD1 or TRBD2 (5 bases each). The CDR3 covers 16 residues. The V gene lost 4 bases and the J gene lost 4 bases, with 18 bases spanning the gap. The V gene's germline CDR1 is MGHDK and CDR2 SYGVNS. The CDR3 DNA is TGTGCCAGCAGTGCGGGCCTAGCCGAGGGGCCAGATACGCAGTATTTT. This codes for CASSAGLAEGPDTQYF.

The chain recombines TRBV12-5 with TRBJ2-5; TRBD2 agrees at 7 bases. J lost 0 bases, V lost 6 bases, and 4 bases had no gene match. The CDR3 runs 14 residues. Germline V lookup: CDR1 LGHNT, CDR2 FRNRAP. CDR3 amino acids: CASGSGAYQETQYF. CDR3 DNA: TGTGCTAGTGGAAGCGGGGCGTACCAAGAGACCCAGTACTTC.

The genes are TRBV28 and TRBJ2-2; D possibly corresponds to TRBD2 (7 bases). V gave up 1 base and J gave up 5 bases, with 23 bases separating them. Germline V gene sequence: CDR1 MDHEN, CDR2 SYDVKM. The CDR3 extends over 19 amino acids. This CDR3 reads CASSLLPQGGGKKTGELFF. The DNA of the CDR3 is TGTGCCAGCAGTTTATTGCCCCAAGGGGGGGGTAAGAAAACCGGGGAGCTGTTTTTT.